This T cell receptor beta chain was observed in a study of blood T cells in healthy people across ages. Next came a second PCR, run for about 7 to 12 cycles, which used a sample-barcoded 5' primer along with a J-beta primer mix. One entry per CDR3 protein results from TCRdb running MiXCR on the 5' RACE reads. The sample yields nearly 1 million distinct CDR3 sequences, just over 50% seen once. Sequencing was done on a sample of blood. This TCR derives from a woman aged 60 to 75 in good health.

The CDR3 DNA is TGTGCCAGCAGTATAGGGACGAACTATGGCTACACCTTC. This encodes CASSIGTNYGYTF. The rearrangement links TRBV27 to TRBJ1-2; D perhaps matches TRBD1 (5 bases). V was pared by 5 bases and J by 2 bases, with 9 bases between. Germline V gene sequence: CDR1 MNHEY, CDR2 SMNVEV (reference sequence). CDR3 length: 13 amino acids.